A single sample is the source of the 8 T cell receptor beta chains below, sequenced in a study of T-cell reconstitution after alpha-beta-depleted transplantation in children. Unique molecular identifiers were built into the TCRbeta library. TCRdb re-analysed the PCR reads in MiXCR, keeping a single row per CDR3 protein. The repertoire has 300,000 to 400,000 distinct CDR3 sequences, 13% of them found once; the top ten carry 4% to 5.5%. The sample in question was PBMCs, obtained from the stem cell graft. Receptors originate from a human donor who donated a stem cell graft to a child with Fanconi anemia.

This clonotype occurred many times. The CDR3 sequence is CSASSRDNEQFF. CDR3 sequence (DNA): TGCAGTGCTAGTAGTAGGGACAATGAGCAGTTCTTC. The chain recombines TRBV20-1 with TRBJ2-1; no reliable D call. CDR1 is DFQATT, CDR2 SNEGSKA, per germline (reference sequence). With 3 bases removed from V and 5 bases from J, the gap between germline ends came to 8 bases. CDR3 length equals 12 residues.

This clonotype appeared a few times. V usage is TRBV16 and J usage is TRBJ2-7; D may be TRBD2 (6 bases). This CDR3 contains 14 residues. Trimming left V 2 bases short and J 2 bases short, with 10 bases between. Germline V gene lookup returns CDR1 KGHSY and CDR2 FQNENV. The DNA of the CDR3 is TGTGCCAGCAGCCAAGGGACTGTCACCTACGAGCAGTACGTC. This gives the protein CASSQGTVTYEQYV.

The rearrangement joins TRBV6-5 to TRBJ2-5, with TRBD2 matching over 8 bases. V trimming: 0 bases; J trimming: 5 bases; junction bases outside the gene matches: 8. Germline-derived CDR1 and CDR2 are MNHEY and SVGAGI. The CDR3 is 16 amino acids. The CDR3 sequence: CASSYSPSGGIETQYF. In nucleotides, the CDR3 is TGTGCCAGCAGTTACTCCCCCAGCGGGGGTATCGAGACCCAGTACTTC.

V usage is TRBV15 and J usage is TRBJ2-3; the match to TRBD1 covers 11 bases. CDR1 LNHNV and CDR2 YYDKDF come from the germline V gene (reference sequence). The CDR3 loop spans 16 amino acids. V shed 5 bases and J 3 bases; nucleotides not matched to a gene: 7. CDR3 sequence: CATSPRTGGRTDTQYF. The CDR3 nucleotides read TGTGCCACCAGCCCCCGGACAGGGGGCAGGACAGATACGCAGTATTTT.

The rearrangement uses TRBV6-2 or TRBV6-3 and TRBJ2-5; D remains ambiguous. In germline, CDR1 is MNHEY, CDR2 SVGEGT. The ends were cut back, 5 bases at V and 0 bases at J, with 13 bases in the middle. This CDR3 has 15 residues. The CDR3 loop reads CASSPRDNYQETQYF. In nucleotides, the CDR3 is TGTGCCAGCAGTCCTCGAGACAATTACCAAGAGACCCAGTACTTC.

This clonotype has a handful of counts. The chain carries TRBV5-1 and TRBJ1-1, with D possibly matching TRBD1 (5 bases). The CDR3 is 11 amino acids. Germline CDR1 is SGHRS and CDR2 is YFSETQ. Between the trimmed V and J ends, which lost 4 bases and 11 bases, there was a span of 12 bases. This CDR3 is CASSDRDGAFF. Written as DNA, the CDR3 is TGCGCCAGCAGCGACCGGGACGGGGCTTTCTTT. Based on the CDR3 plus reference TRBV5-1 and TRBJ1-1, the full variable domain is KAGVTQTPRYLIKTRGQQVTLSCSPISGHRSVSWYQQTPGQGLQFLFEYFSETQRNKGNFPGRFSGRQFSNSRSEMNVSTLELGDSALYLCASSDRDGAFFGQGTRLTVV.

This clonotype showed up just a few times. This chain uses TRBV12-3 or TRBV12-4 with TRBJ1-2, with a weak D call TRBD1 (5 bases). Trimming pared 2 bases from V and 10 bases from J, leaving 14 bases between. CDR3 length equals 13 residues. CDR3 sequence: CASSLRGRSDYTF. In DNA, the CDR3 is TGTGCCAGCAGTTTAAGGGGTAGAAGTGACTACACCTTC.

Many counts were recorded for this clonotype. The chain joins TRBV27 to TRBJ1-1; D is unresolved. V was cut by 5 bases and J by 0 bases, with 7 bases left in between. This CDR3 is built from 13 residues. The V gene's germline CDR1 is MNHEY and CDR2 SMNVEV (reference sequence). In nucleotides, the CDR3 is TGTGCCAGCAGTCGATACATGAACACTGAAGCTTTCTTT. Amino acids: CASSRYMNTEAFF.